A single sample gave rise to the 11 T cell receptor beta chains below, sequenced in a study of cytotoxic CD8 clonotypes in ibrutinib-treated CLL. The protocol was immunoSEQ multiplex PCR, while the TCRdb copy is restricted to in-frame clones and leaves out a portion. The data hold over 100,000 clones, with approximately 83% observed a single time. The sample in question was PBMCs, obtained after 24 months of ibrutinib treatment. The source is a human donor with chronic lymphocytic leukemia.

The rearrangement joins TRBV30 to TRBJ1-4, with no clear D. V gave up 5 bases and J gave up 5 bases, with 21 bases separating them. The germline gives CDR1 GTSNPN, CDR2 SVGIG (reference sequence). The CDR3 consists of 16 residues. CDR3: CAWGPPLGVLNEKLFF. CDR3 DNA sequence: TGTGCCTGGGGACCCCCCCTCGGGGTACTAAATGAAAAACTGTTTTTT.

This chain links TRBV10-3 with TRBJ2-3; either TRBD1 or TRBD2 may supply D (5 bases each). CDR1 ENHRY and CDR2 SYGVKD come from the germline V gene. V was cut by 4 bases and J by 0 bases, with 8 bases left in between. This CDR3 spans 14 amino acids. The chain's CDR3 is CAISGGSSTDTQYF. In nucleotides, the CDR3 is TGTGCCATCAGTGGGGGGAGTAGCACAGATACGCAGTATTTT.

The V call is TRBV4-2, the J call TRBJ1-2, with D maybe TRBD1 (5 bases). The ends were cut back, 0 bases at V and 2 bases at J, with 10 bases in the middle. The CDR3 is 15 residues long. The V gene's germline CDR1 is LGHNA and CDR2 YNFKEQ. This chain's CDR3 is CASSQESGANYGYTF. DNA of the CDR3: TGTGCCAGCAGCCAAGAATCTGGGGCCAACTATGGCTACACCTTC.

The rearrangement joins TRBV27 to TRBJ2-1, with a tentative D call TRBD2 (6 bases). From germline, CDR1 is MNHEY and CDR2 SMNVEV (reference sequence). The germline V and J ends were trimmed by 2 bases and 6 bases, with 14 bases remaining between them. The CDR3 has 15 residues. The CDR3 region is CASSLVSGGSNEQFF. The CDR3 nucleotides are TGTGCCAGCAGTTTAGTTAGCGGAGGTAGCAATGAGCAGTTCTTC.

This clone turned up a few times. As DNA, the CDR3 is TGTGCCAGCAGAATGGACAGCTCTGGAAACACCATATATTTT. It specifies CASRMDSSGNTIYF. This chain connects TRBV28 to TRBJ1-3; possible D gene TRBD1, 6 bases. Looked up from germline, CDR1 is MDHEN and CDR2 is SYDVKM. The CDR3 totals 14 residues. The V end lost 6 bases, the J end lost 0 bases, and 9 bases lay between the germline ends.

This clone was counted a few times. The same CDR3 also results from other DNA sequences found in this sample. The chain carries TRBV7-2 and TRBJ2-7, with 9 bases aligning to TRBD2. The CDR3 extends over 14 amino acids. The junction had 2 bases not matched to a gene; V was cut back by 5 bases and J by 0 bases. CDR1 and CDR2 from the germline V gene are SGHTA and FQGNSA. CDR3 nucleotide sequence: TGTGCCAGCAGCCGTAGCGGGAGCTCCTACGAGCAGTACTTC. It is translated as CASSRSGSSYEQYF.

The chain combines TRBV11-1 with TRBJ2-1; TRBD1 might be the D (5 bases). The CDR3 totals 13 residues. The V end was cut by 2 bases, the J end by 7 bases, with 9 bases between. The germline V gene encodes CDR1 SGHAT and CDR2 FQDESV (reference sequence). The CDR3: CASSLSKGNEQFF. The CDR3 nucleotides are TGTGCCAGCAGCTTATCTAAGGGGAATGAGCAGTTCTTC.

This chain uses TRBV7-3 with TRBJ1-1; D ambiguous. Trimming shortened V by 5 bases and J by 0 bases, and 10 bases separated the two germline ends. The CDR3 contains 14 residues. Germline V gives CDR1 SGHTA, CDR2 FQGTGA. CDR3 sequence reads: CASSKSGMNTEAFF. CDR3 bases: TGTGCCAGCAGCAAATCCGGCATGAACACTGAAGCTTTCTTT. Complete variable domain (other parts from reference TRBV7-3 and TRBJ1-1): GAGVSQTPSNKVTEKGKYVELRCDPISGHTALYWYRQSLGQGPEFLIYFQGTGAADDSGLPNDRFFAVRPEGSVSTLKIQRTERGDSAVYLCASSKSGMNTEAFFGQGTRLTVV.

Points on this clone: Other DNA variants within this sample encode the same CDR3. The chain carries TRBV6-5 and TRBJ1-1; D is ambiguous. The ends were cut back, 7 bases at V and 4 bases at J, with 13 bases in the middle. This CDR3 contains 13 residues. The germline V gene encodes CDR1 MNHEY and CDR2 SVGAGI. The CDR3 nucleotides read TGTGCCAGCACCCGGGGAGGTTCCACTGAAGCTTTCTTT. It encodes CASTRGGSTEAFF.

The chain employs TRBV14 and TRBJ1-2; D may be TRBD1 (5 bases). There are 16 residues in the CDR3. The germline V gene has CDR1 SGHDN and CDR2 FVKESK. Trimming stripped 1 base from V and 3 bases from J, with 15 bases between. The CDR3 loop reads CASSQVLSGIHYGYTF. CDR3 in DNA: TGTGCCAGCAGCCAAGTATTGTCAGGGATTCACTATGGCTACACCTTC.

The chain links TRBV18 to TRBJ2-7; no firm D call. The germline V gene encodes CDR1 KGHSH and CDR2 LQKENI. The CDR3 has 14 residues. Trimming cost V 3 bases and J 1 base, with 10 bases left between them. The CDR3 region has the DNA TGTGCCAGCTCACCGCTGGCAGGATCCTACGAGCAGTACTTC. The encoded protein is CASSPLAGSYEQYF.